What follows are 7 T cell receptor beta chains derived from one specimen sequenced in a study of T cells in Graves' hyperthyroidism and ophthalmopathy. Regions amplified from RNA transcripts were the TCR beta CDR3 regions. The HTBI primer set drove a first-round RT-PCR of the TCR CDR3. TCRdb reprocessed the multiplex PCR reads with MiXCR, giving one entry per CDR3 protein. The top ten hold 15% to 17% of the sample, which has some 700,000 distinct CDR3 sequences, 17% seen once. Sequenced input: blood. Every receptor here comes from a man in his fifties or sixties with Graves' hyperthyroidism.

This clonotype occurred a few times. V gene TRBV27 combines with J gene TRBJ1-5; 9 bases map to TRBD1. The CDR3 covers 16 residues. In germline, CDR1 is MNHEY, CDR2 SMNVEV (reference sequence). V shed 2 bases and J 10 bases; nucleotides not matched to a gene: 12. CDR3 DNA: TGTGCCAGCAGTTTACGTGGACAGGGGCTAATCTACCCCCAGCATTTT. Translating it yields CASSLRGQGLIYPQHF.

There are a few counts of this clonotype. The chain couples TRBV9 to TRBJ2-3, with D uncertain. The length of the CDR3 is 13 residues. Trimming removed 3 bases from V and 3 bases from J, with 8 bases in between. CDR1 and CDR2 (germline): SGDLS, YYNGEE. The CDR3: CASSGTKTDTQYF. In DNA form, the CDR3 reads TGTGCCAGCAGCGGGACGAAAACAGATACGCAGTATTTT.

This clonotype was detected a few times. V is TRBV27 and J is TRBJ1-2; possibly TRBD1 for D (5 bases). CDR3 length: 15 residues. The V end lost 3 bases, the J end lost 7 bases, and 18 bases lay between the germline ends. CDR1 MNHEY and CDR2 SMNVEV come from the germline V gene (reference sequence). The CDR3 sequence is CASSLVGPSRGGYTF. The CDR3 DNA is TGTGCCAGCAGTTTGGTAGGTCCGTCGAGGGGTGGCTACACCTTC.

This clonotype was detected many times. The V and J genes are TRBV12-3 or TRBV12-4 and TRBJ1-6; D not certain. This CDR3 is 14 amino acids long. V was pared by 5 bases and J by 10 bases, with 15 bases between. The DNA for the CDR3 is TGTGCCAGCAGTCCAACAGAAGGGAGGTCACCCCTCCACTTT. Translated, it gives CASSPTEGRSPLHF.

This clonotype was counted many times. The rearrangement links TRBV19 to TRBJ2-7; D is perhaps TRBD1 (5 bases). The CDR3 is 11 residues long. The ends were cut back, 9 bases at V and 5 bases at J, with 11 bases in the middle. The germline gives CDR1 LNHDA, CDR2 SQIVND (reference sequence). The CDR3 nucleotides read TGTGCCAGCTCACCAGGGAACGAGCAGTACTTC. Protein product: CASSPGNEQYF.

This clonotype was observed at least ten times. The chain combines TRBV20-1 with TRBJ2-1; 9 bases match TRBD2. There are 17 residues in the CDR3. After removal of 0 bases from V and 6 bases from J, the junction contained 12 bases not matched to a gene. Germline CDR1 is DFQATT and CDR2 is SNEGSKA (reference sequence). In DNA form, the CDR3 reads TGCAGTGCTAGAGATTTCTCCAGGCTAGCGGGAAGCAATGAGCAGTTCTTC. As protein: CSARDFSRLAGSNEQFF.

The chain combines TRBV7-2 with TRBJ2-5; D might be TRBD1 (5 bases). The V gene's germline CDR1 is SGHTA and CDR2 FQGNSA. The V and J ends lost 6 bases and 5 bases respectively, with 13 bases between them. This CDR3 has 13 residues. CDR3 sequence reads: CASRPQGFETQYF. CDR3 in DNA: TGTGCCAGCAGACCCCAGGGTTTTGAGACCCAGTACTTC.